One and the same sample provided the 21 T cell receptor beta chains below, sequenced in a study of blood T cell repertoires in COVID-19. Sequencing used immunoSEQ multiplex PCR; TCRdb keeps in-frame clones, though not all of them. The table shows roughly 280,000 clones, with 80% to 90% occurring only once. The sequenced sample was PBMCs or T cells enriched from blood (not recorded which). These receptors came from a woman between 18 and 29 years old who had recovered from COVID-19.

The rearrangement links TRBV28 to TRBJ1-4; no clear D. This CDR3 comprises 15 residues. V was shortened by 6 bases and J by 1 base, with 12 bases between the two germline ends. Looked up from germline, CDR1 is MDHEN and CDR2 is SYDVKM. As DNA, the CDR3 is TGTGCCAGCAGGACGCCCGGGGTAACTAATGAAAAACTGTTTTTT. Translated: CASRTPGVTNEKLFF.

The chain joins TRBV5-1 to TRBJ1-2, with D tentatively TRBD1 (5 bases). There are 14 residues in the CDR3. Germline loops: CDR1 SGHRS, CDR2 YFSETQ. The V end lost 0 bases, the J end lost 1 base, and 7 bases lay between the germline ends. CDR3 bases: TGCGCCAGCAGCTTGGCGGGGGATAACTATGGCTACACCTTC. Translating gives CASSLAGDNYGYTF.

The chain links TRBV18 to TRBJ1-2; 7 bases match TRBD1. CDR1 and CDR2 (germline): KGHSH, LQKENI. The CDR3 contains 12 residues. V dropped 2 bases and J dropped 7; count of bases not matched to a gene: 1. DNA for the CDR3: TGTGCCAGCTCACCAGACAGGGTTGGCTACACCTTC. As protein: CASSPDRVGYTF.

The chain uses TRBV5-8 and TRBJ2-7; 10 bases line up with TRBD2. Germline V gives CDR1 SGHTS, CDR2 YDEGEE. With 3 bases clipped from V and 3 bases from J, the junction kept 12 bases outside the gene matches. The CDR3 consists of 17 residues. The CDR3 here is CASSYSHPLAGSYEQYF. The CDR3 DNA reads TGTGCCAGCAGCTACAGTCATCCACTAGCGGGGAGCTACGAGCAGTACTTC.

V usage is TRBV6-5 and J usage is TRBJ1-4; D might be TRBD1 (6 bases). Germline CDR1 MNHEY, CDR2 SVGAGI. This CDR3 has 14 amino acids. The V end lost 6 bases, the J end lost 4 bases, and 12 bases lay between the germline ends. DNA of the CDR3: TGTGCCAGCAGCCGGACAGCTTATAATGAAAAACTGTTTTTT. This gives the protein CASSRTAYNEKLFF.

V is TRBV28 and J is TRBJ1-6, with D possibly TRBD1 on 5 matching bases. V lost 10 bases to trimming and J lost 5 bases, with 15 bases between them. The CDR3 has 14 amino acids. Germline V CDR1 and CDR2: MDHEN, SYDVKM. This CDR3 is CATLEGGDNSPLHF. Here the CDR3 DNA reads TGTGCCACCCTAGAGGGAGGGGATAATTCACCCCTCCACTTT. Variable domain in full (rest from reference TRBV28 and TRBJ1-6): DVKVTQSSRYLVKRTGEKVFLECVQDMDHENMFWYRQDPGLGLRLIYFSYDVKMKEKGDIPEGYSVSREKKERFSLILESASTNQTSMYLCATLEGGDNSPLHFGNGTRLTVT.

The chain combines TRBV4-2 with TRBJ2-2; tentatively, D is TRBD1 (6 bases). V lost 4 bases, J lost 4 bases, and 13 bases lay in between. Germline CDR1 and CDR2: LGHNA and YNFKEQ. The CDR3 contains 15 residues. CDR3 bases: TGTGCCAGCAGCCCCGGGACACCCCTCACCGGGGAGCTGTTTTTT. Translation: CASSPGTPLTGELFF.

The chain recombines TRBV4-1 with TRBJ2-7, with 13 bases matching TRBD2. The CDR3 extends over 19 amino acids. Trimming took 4 bases from V and 2 from J; bases not matched to a gene: 14. Germline assignment: CDR1 MGHRA and CDR2 YSYEKL. CDR3 DNA sequence: TGCGCCAGCAGCCTCCAACTAGCGGGGGGGGCCCAAGGTACCTACGAGCAGTACTTC. It codes for CASSLQLAGGAQGTYEQYF.

The gene calls are TRBV14 and TRBJ2-5; 9 bases line up with TRBD2. CDR1 is SGHDN, CDR2 FVKESK, per germline. The CDR3 totals 15 residues. Trimming cost V 1 base and J 4 bases; bases outside gene matches: 4. As DNA, the CDR3 is TGTGCCAGCAGCCAAGGCGGGGGGGCCCCAGAGACCCAGTACTTC. It codes for CASSQGGGAPETQYF.

The chain carries TRBV28 and TRBJ1-1; possibly TRBD1 for D (6 bases). V shed 7 bases and J shed 10 bases, with 16 bases lying between them. There are 12 residues in the CDR3. The V gene's germline CDR1 is MDHEN and CDR2 SYDVKM. The CDR3 loop is CASTYQGMGAFF. DNA of the CDR3: TGTGCCAGCACGTACCAGGGGATGGGAGCTTTCTTT.

This chain uses TRBV7-8 with TRBJ1-3; D possibly corresponds to TRBD1 (6 bases). The CDR3 spans 17 residues. Germline values: CDR1 SGHVS, CDR2 FQNEAQ. V dropped 4 bases and J dropped 0 bases, with 16 bases sitting between them. The CDR3 DNA reads as TGTGCCAGCAGCTCAACCGGGGGGCAAAGCTCTGGAAACACCATATATTTT. Protein sequence: CASSSTGGQSSGNTIYF.

This chain links TRBV21-1 with TRBJ2-2; the D segment call TRBD1 is taken from the table without a DNA check. TRBV21-1 constitutes a pseudogene. This CDR3 is 17 amino acids long. As DNA, the CDR3 is TGTGCCAGCAGCGAATACCCAGGGGGCGCTAAAACCGGGGAGCTGTTTTTT. Translating it yields CASSEYPGGAKTGELFF.

Concerning this clone itself: This sample includes further DNA sequences coding for the same CDR3. The V call is TRBV5-1, the J call TRBJ1-4, with 7 positions matching TRBD1. V was clipped by 1 base and J by 6 bases; unmatched bases: 3. There are 14 residues in the CDR3. CDR1 is SGHRS, CDR2 YFSETQ, per germline. DNA for the CDR3: TGCGCCAGCAGCTTGTTGCAGGGGGATGAAAAACTGTTTTTT. Translated, it gives CASSLLQGDEKLFF.

This clone was observed a handful of times. The chain uses TRBV19 and TRBJ1-3; D perhaps matches TRBD1 (5 bases). Trimming removed 5 bases at V and 0 bases at J, with 14 bases between. The CDR3 runs 16 residues. Germline V gene sequence: CDR1 LNHDA, CDR2 SQIVND (reference sequence). CDR3: CASSLTGAYSGNTIYF. CDR3 DNA: TGTGCCAGTAGTCTTACAGGAGCCTACTCTGGAAACACCATATATTTT. Together with reference TRBV19 and TRBJ1-3, the CDR3 gives the full variable domain: DGGITQSPKYLFRKEGQNVTLSCEQNLNHDAMYWYRQDPGQGLRLIYYSQIVNDFQKGDIAEGYSVSREKKESFPLTVTSAQKNPTAFYLCASSLTGAYSGNTIYFGEGSWLTVV.

V usage is TRBV5-1 and J usage is TRBJ1-3; TRBD1 agrees at 8 bases. This CDR3 is 17 amino acids long. J gave up 0 bases and V 2 bases, and 7 bases lay outside the gene matches. Germline values: CDR1 SGHRS, CDR2 YFSETQ. The CDR3 loop is CASSFYRTGSSGNTIYF. CDR3 coding DNA: TGCGCCAGCAGCTTTTACAGGACAGGGAGCTCTGGAAACACCATATATTTT.

The chain combines TRBV19 with TRBJ2-7; 7 positions match TRBD1. The junction had 9 bases not matched to a gene; V was cut back by 1 base and J by 6 bases. This CDR3 has 15 residues. The germline CDR1 and CDR2 sequences are LNHDA and SQIVND (reference sequence). The CDR3 is CASSIGQGLHIEQYF. The CDR3 DNA is TGTGCCAGTAGTATAGGACAGGGCCTTCATATCGAGCAGTACTTC.

The V call is TRBV6-5, the J call TRBJ2-6, with TRBD1 identical over 9 bases. The CDR3 contains 15 residues. J lost 4 bases, V lost 7 bases, and 5 bases had no gene match. Germline assignment: CDR1 MNHEY and CDR2 SVGAGI. As DNA, the CDR3 is TGTGCCAGCAATCCACAGGGGGCAGGGGCCAACGTCCTGACTTTC. Its protein is CASNPQGAGANVLTF.

V is TRBV7-8 and J is TRBJ2-5, with D perhaps matching TRBD2 (7 bases). V gave up 2 bases and J gave up 4 bases, with 14 bases separating them. The CDR3 contains 15 residues. Germline CDR1 SGHVS, CDR2 FQNEAQ. CDR3 in amino acids: CASSLIGGAGETQYF. As DNA, the CDR3 is TGTGCCAGCAGCTTAATAGGGGGGGCAGGAGAGACCCAGTACTTC. Together with reference TRBV7-8 and TRBJ2-5, the CDR3 gives the full variable domain: GAGVSQSPRYKVAKRGQDVALRCDPISGHVSLFWYQQALGQGPEFLTYFQNEAQLDKSGLPSDRFFAERPEGSVSTLKIQRTQQEDSAVYLCASSLIGGAGETQYFGPGTRLLVL.

J is TRBJ1-2 and V is TRBV15, with D possibly being TRBD1 (5 bases). Germline V gene sequence: CDR1 LNHNV, CDR2 YYDKDF (reference sequence). V lost 0 bases and J 3 bases, leaving 11 bases between the germline ends. This CDR3 comprises 15 residues. The CDR3 sequence: CATSRDRGGHYGYTF. DNA for the CDR3: TGTGCCACCAGCAGAGATAGGGGCGGACACTATGGCTACACCTTC.

Concerning this clone itself: This specimen includes other DNA sequences encoding the same CDR3. The rearrangement uses TRBV27 and TRBJ1-5, with D possibly matching TRBD1 (5 bases). The CDR3 contains 13 residues. Trimming removed 2 bases at V and 5 bases at J, with 7 bases between. Germline CDR1 is MNHEY and CDR2 is SMNVEV (reference sequence). CDR3 sequence reads: CASSLRGDQPQHF. The CDR3, as DNA: TGTGCCAGCAGTTTAAGGGGCGATCAGCCCCAGCATTTT.

The chain has TRBV2 and TRBJ1-3, with D maybe TRBD1 (6 bases). The V end lost 4 bases, the J end lost 0 bases, and 13 bases lay between the germline ends. The CDR3 sequence is 16 residues long. Germline V gene sequence: CDR1 SNHLY, CDR2 FYNNEI. CDR3 amino acids: CASSVGGRSSGNTIYF. CDR3 DNA sequence: TGTGCCAGCAGTGTAGGGGGACGGAGCTCTGGAAACACCATATATTTT.